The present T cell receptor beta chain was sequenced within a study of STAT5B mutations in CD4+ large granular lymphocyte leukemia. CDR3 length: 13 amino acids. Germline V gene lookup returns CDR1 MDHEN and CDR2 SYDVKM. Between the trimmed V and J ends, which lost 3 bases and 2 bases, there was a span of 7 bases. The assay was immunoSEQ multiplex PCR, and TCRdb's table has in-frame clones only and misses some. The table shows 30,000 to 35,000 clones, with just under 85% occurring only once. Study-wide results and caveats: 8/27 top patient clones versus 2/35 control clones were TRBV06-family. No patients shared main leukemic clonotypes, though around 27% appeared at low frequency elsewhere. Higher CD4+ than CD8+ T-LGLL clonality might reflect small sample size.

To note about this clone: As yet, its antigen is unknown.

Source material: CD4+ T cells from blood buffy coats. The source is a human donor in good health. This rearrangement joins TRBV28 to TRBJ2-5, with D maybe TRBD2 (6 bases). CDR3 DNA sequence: TGTGCCAGCAGTTTGGAGGGGCAAGAGACCCAGTACTTC. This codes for CASSLEGQETQYF.